This T cell receptor beta chain was recorded in a study of a mutant IDH1 vaccine in newly diagnosed glioma. Study overall: Across weeks 1, 3, 5, 7, 11, 15, 19 and 23, patients received a vaccination each time, eight in all. Radiotherapy alone preceded vaccination by 4-6 weeks; alternatively, vaccination started with temozolomide cycles.

Sequencing was performed with immunoSEQ multiplex PCR; in TCRdb, only in-frame clones are kept and a portion is missing. The repertoire has about 41,000 clones, 78% of them found once; the top ten carry approximately 6.8%. This clone is classed as medium-sized. The antigen remains undetermined. Time point in this sample: week 23, last vaccination. A single vaccine dose contained 300 ug of mutant IDH1 20-mer peptide, and topical imiquimod was used with it. The V end lost 4 bases, the J end lost 6 bases, and 22 bases lay between the germline ends. The germline V gene encodes CDR1 MDHEN and CDR2 SYDVKM. The CDR3 spans 17 residues. Study-wide results and limits: Whatever changes occurred in top peripheral T cell clonotypes seemed unrelated to pseudoprogression.

The receptor was derived from a woman aged 35 to 49 with glioma. Some clones in this sample may be carry-over from other donors' samples. The starting material was PBMCs, obtained from a glioma patient whose treatment included an IDH1 peptide vaccine. V gene TRBV28 combines with J gene TRBJ1-5, with a tentative D call TRBD1 (6 bases). In nucleotides, the CDR3 is TGTGCCAGCAGTTATCCTCCGACACAGGGTAGTGTTCAGCCCCAGCATTTT. Encoded protein: CASSYPPTQGSVQPQHF.